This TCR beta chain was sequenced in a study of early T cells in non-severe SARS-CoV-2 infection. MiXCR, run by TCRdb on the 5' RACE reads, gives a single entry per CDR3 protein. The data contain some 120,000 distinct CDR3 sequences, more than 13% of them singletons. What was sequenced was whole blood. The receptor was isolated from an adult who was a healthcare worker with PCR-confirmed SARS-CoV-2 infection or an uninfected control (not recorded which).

DNA for the CDR3: TGCGCCAGCAGCCAGGTAGCTAACTCCTACAATGAGCAGTTCTTC. Amino acid sequence: CASSQVANSYNEQFF. This chain joins TRBV4-1 and TRBJ2-1; D unclear. CDR1 is MGHRA, CDR2 YSYEKL, per germline. Deletions cut 3 bases from V and 0 bases from J, with 9 bases between. This CDR3 contains 15 residues.